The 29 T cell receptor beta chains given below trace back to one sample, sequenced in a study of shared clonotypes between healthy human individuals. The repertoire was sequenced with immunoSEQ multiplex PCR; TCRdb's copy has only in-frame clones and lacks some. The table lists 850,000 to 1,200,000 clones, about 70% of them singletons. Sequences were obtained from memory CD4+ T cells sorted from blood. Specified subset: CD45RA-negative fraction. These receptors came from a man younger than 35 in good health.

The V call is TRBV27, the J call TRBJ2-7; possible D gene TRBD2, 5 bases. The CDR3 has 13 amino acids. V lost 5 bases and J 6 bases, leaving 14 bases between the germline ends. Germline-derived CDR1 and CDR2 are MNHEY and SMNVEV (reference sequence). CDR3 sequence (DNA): TGTGCCAGCAGTCTCGCGCGCCGGGGCGAGCAGTACTTC. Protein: CASSLARRGEQYF.

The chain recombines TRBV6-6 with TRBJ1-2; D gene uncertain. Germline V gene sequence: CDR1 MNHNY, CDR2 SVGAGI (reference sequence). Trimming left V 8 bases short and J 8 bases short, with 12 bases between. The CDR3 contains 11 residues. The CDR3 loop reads CASGFQRGYTF. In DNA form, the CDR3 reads TGTGCCAGCGGATTCCAACGCGGCTACACCTTC.

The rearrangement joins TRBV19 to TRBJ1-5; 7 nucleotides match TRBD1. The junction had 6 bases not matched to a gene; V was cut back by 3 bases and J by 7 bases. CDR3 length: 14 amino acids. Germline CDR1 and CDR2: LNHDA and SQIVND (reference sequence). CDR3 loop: CASSIVTGNQPQHF. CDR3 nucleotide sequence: TGTGCCAGTAGTATCGTGACAGGGAACCAGCCCCAGCATTTT.

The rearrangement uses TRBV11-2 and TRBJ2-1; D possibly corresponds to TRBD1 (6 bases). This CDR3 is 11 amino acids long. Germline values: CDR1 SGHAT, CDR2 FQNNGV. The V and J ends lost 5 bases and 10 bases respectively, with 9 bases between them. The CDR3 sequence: CASSPGQEQFF. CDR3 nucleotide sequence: TGTGCCAGCAGCCCAGGACAGGAGCAGTTCTTC. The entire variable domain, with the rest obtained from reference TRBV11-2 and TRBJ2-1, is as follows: EAGVAQSPRYKIIEKRQSVAFWCNPISGHATLYWYQQILGQGPKLLIQFQNNGVVDDSQLPKDRFSAERLKGVDSTLKIQPAKLEDSAVYLCASSPGQEQFFGPGTRLTVL.

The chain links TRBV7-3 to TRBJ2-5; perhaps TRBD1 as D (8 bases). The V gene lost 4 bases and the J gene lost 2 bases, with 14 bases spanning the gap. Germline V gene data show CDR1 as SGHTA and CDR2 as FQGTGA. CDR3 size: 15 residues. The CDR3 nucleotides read TGTGCCAGCAGCTCCGGACAGGGAGGGCAAGAGACCCAGTACTTC. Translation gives CASSSGQGGQETQYF.

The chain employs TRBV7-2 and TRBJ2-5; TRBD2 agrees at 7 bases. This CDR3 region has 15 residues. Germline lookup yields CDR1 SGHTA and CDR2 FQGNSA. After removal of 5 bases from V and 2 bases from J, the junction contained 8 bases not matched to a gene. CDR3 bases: TGTGCCAGCAGCCCTTTTGCAGCGGGACAAGAGACCCAGTACTTC. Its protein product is CASSPFAAGQETQYF.

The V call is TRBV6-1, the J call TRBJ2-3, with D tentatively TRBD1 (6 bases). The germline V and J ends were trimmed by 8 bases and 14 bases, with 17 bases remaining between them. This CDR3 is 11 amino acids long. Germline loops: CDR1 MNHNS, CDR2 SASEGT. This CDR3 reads CASRDIGFWYF. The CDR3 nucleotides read TGTGCCAGCCGGGACATAGGTTTTTGGTATTTT.

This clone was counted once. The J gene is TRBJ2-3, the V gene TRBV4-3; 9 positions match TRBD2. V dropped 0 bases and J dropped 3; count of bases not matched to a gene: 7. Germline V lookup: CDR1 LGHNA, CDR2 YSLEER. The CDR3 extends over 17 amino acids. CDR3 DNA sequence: TGCGCCAGCAGCCAAGAGGGTAGCGGGAGTTGGACAGATACGCAGTATTTT. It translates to CASSQEGSGSWTDTQYF.

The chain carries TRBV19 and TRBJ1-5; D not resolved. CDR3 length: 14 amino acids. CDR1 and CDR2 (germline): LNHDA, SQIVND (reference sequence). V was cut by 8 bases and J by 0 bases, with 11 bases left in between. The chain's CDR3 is CASHNSYSNQPQHF. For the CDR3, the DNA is TGTGCCAGTCATAACAGCTATAGCAATCAGCCCCAGCATTTT.

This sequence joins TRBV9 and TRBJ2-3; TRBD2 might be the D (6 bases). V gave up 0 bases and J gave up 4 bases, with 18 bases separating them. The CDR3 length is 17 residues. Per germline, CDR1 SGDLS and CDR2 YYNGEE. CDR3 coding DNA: TGTGCCAGCAGCGTAGGAATAGCGGTGATTGGTGCAGATACGCAGTATTTT. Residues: CASSVGIAVIGADTQYF.

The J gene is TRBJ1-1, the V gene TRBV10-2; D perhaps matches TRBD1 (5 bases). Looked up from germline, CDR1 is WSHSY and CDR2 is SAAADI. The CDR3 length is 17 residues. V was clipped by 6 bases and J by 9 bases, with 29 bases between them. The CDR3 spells CASRDIGVRKTELKAFF. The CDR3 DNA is TGCGCCAGCAGGGATATAGGGGTCAGGAAAACGGAGTTAAAAGCTTTCTTT.

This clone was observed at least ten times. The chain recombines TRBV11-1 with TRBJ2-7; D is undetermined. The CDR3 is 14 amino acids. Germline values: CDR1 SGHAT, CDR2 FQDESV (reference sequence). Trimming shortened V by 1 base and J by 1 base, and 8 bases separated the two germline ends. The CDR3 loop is CASSLEVGSYEQYF. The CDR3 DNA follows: TGTGCCAGCAGCTTAGAGGTAGGATCCTACGAGCAGTACTTC.

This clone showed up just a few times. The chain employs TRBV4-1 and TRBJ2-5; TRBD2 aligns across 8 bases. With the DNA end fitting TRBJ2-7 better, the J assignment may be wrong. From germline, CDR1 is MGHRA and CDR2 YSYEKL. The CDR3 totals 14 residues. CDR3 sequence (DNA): TGCGCCAGCAGCCCGGGGGGGCAGGCCTACGAGCAGTACTTC. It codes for CASSPGGQAYEQYF.

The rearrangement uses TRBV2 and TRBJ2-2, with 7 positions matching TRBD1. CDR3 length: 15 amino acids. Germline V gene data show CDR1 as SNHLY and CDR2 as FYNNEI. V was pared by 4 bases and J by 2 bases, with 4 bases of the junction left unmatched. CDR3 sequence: CASSVDRSNTGELFF. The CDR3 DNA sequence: TGTGCCAGCAGTGTGGACAGGTCCAACACCGGGGAGCTGTTTTTT.

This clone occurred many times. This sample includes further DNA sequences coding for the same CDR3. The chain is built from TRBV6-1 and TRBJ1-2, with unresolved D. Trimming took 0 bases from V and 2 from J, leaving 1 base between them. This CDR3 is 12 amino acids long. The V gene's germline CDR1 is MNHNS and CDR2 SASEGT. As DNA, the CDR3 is TGTGCCAGCAGTGAAGCGAACTATGGCTACACCTTC. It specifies CASSEANYGYTF.

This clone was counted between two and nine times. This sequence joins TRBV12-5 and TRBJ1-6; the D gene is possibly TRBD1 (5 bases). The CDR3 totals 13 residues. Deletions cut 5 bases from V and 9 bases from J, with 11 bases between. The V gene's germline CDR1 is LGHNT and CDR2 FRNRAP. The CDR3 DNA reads TGTGCTAGTGGTCGCCAGGGCACTTCACCCCTCCACTTT. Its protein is CASGRQGTSPLHF.

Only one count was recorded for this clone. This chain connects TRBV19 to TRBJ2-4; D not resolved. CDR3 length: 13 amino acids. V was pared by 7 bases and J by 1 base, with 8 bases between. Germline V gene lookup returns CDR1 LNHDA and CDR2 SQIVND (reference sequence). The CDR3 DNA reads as TGTGCCAGTATCGGCAGGGCCAAAAACATTCAGTACTTC. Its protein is CASIGRAKNIQYF.

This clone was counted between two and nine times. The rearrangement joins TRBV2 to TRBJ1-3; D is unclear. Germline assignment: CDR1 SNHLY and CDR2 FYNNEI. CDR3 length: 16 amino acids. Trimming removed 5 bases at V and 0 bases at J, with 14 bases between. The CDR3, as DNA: TGTGCCAGCAGTCCTGAGGGCGGATACTCTGGAAACACCATATATTTT. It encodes CASSPEGGYSGNTIYF.

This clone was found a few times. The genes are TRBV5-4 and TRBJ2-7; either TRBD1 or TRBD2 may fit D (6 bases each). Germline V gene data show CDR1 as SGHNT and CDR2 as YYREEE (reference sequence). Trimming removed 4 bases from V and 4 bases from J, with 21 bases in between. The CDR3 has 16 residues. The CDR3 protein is CASSGLVGGGVYEQYF. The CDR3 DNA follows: TGTGCCAGCAGCGGATTGGTAGGGGGAGGTGTATACGAGCAGTACTTC.

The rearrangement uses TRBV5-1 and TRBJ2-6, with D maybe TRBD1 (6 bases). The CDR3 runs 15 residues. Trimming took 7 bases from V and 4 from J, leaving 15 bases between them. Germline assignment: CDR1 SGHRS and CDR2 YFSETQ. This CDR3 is CASFIQGPGANVLTF. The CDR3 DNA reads TGCGCCAGCTTTATTCAGGGGCCCGGGGCCAACGTCCTGACTTTC.

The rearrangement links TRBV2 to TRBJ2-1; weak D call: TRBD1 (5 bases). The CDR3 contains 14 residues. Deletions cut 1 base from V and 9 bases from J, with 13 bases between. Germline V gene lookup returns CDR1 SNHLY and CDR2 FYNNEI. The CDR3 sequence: CASSEVTVQSEQFF. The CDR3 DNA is TGTGCCAGCAGTGAAGTGACAGTACAATCTGAGCAGTTCTTC. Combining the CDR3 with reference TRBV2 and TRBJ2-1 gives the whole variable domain EPEVTQTPSHQVTQMGQEVILRCVPISNHLYFYWYRQILGQKVEFLVSFYNNEISEKSEIFDDQFSVERPDGSNFTLKIRSTKLEDSAMYFCASSEVTVQSEQFFGPGTRLTVL.

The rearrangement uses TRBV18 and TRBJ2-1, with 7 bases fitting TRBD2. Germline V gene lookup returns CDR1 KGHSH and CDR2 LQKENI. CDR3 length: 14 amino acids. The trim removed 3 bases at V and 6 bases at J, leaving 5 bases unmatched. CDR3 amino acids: CASSPGGTTNEQFF. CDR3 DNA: TGTGCCAGCTCACCGGGCGGGACTACCAATGAGCAGTTCTTC.

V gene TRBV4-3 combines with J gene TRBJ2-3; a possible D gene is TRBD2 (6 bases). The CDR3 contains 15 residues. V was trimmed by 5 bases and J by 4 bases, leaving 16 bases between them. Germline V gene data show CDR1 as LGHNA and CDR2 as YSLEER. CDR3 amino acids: CASSLYGGAADTQYF. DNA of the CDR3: TGCGCCAGCAGCTTATACGGGGGAGCGGCAGATACGCAGTATTTT.

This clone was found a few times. Here the CDR3 reads CASSVEDALNYGYTF. CDR3 DNA: TGTGCCAGCAGCGTAGAGGACGCGTTGAACTATGGCTACACCTTC. This chain links TRBV9 with TRBJ1-2; D unresolved. With 0 bases removed from V and 2 bases from J, the gap between germline ends came to 11 bases. The CDR3 is 15 amino acids. The germline V gene encodes CDR1 SGDLS and CDR2 YYNGEE.

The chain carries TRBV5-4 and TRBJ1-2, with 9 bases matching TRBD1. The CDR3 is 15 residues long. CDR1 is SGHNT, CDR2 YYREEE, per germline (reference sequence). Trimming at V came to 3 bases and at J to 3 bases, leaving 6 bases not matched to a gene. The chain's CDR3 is CASSSGGDRDYGYTF. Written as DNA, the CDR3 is TGTGCCAGCAGCTCAGGCGGGGACAGGGACTATGGCTACACCTTC.

The CDR3 loop reads CASSSQWDRGNTIYF. CDR3 sequence (DNA): TGTGCCAGCAGCTCCCAGTGGGACAGAGGAAACACCATATATTTT. The chain uses TRBV11-2 and TRBJ1-3; 7 nucleotides agree with TRBD1. The CDR3 has 15 amino acids. Germline loops: CDR1 SGHAT, CDR2 FQNNGV. V lost 4 bases, J lost 4 bases, and 7 bases stayed unmatched.

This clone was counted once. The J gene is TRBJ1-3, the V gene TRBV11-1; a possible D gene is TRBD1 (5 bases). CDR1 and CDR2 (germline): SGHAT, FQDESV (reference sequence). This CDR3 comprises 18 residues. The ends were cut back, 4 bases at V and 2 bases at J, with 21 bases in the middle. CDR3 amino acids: CASSSKPTIREPGNTIYF. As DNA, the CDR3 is TGTGCCAGCAGCTCCAAACCGACCATCAGGGAGCCTGGAAACACCATATATTTT. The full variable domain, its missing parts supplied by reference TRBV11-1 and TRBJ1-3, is EAEVAQSPRYKITEKSQAVAFWCDPISGHATLYWYRQILGQGPELLVQFQDESVVDDSQLPKDRFSAERLKGVDSTLKIQPAELGDSAMYLCASSSKPTIREPGNTIYFGEGSWLTVV.

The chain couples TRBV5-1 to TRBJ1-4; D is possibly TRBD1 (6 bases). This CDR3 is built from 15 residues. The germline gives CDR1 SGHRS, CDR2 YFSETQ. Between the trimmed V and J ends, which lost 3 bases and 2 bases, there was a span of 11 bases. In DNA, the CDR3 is TGCGCCAGCAGCTCCGGACAGTCCACTAATGAAAAACTGTTTTTT. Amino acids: CASSSGQSTNEKLFF.

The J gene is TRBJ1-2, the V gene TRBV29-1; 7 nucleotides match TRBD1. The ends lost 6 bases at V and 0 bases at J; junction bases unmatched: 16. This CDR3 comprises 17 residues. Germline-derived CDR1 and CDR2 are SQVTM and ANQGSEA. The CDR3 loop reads CSVPHRGVPPSNYGYTF. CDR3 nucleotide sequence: TGCAGCGTGCCGCACAGGGGCGTCCCCCCCTCTAACTATGGCTACACCTTC.